These 10 T cell receptor beta chains originate from one sample sequenced in a study of cytomegalovirus exposure and HLA in healthy donors. The PCR contained 60 Vbeta and 13 Jbeta primers. Sequencing used immunoSEQ multiplex PCR; TCRdb keeps in-frame clones, though not all of them. The sample lists tens of thousands of clones; approximately 71% were seen once. Sequences were obtained from PBMCs. The receptor source for this set is a man aged 40-49 years in good health and CMV-seronegative.

J is TRBJ1-5 and V is TRBV28, with D possibly being TRBD1 (5 bases). The CDR3 is made up of 14 amino acids. Trimming pared 4 bases from V and 6 bases from J, leaving 13 bases between. In germline, CDR1 is MDHEN, CDR2 SYDVKM. The CDR3 loop reads CASSYQGPPQPQHF. The CDR3 region has the DNA TGTGCCAGCAGTTACCAGGGCCCGCCTCAGCCCCAGCATTTT.

This rearrangement joins TRBV29-1 to TRBJ2-3, with 7 positions matching TRBD2. The CDR3 runs 13 residues. V was clipped by 4 bases and J by 6 bases; unmatched bases: 7. Germline CDR1 and CDR2: SQVTM and ANQGSEA. As DNA, the CDR3 is TGCAGCGTTGTGTGGTGGGGAGGGGATACGCAGTATTTT. It specifies CSVVWWGGDTQYF.

The V call is TRBV5-8, the J call TRBJ1-5, with D uncertain. In germline, CDR1 is SGHTS, CDR2 YDEGEE. V lost 0 bases and J lost 0, with 7 bases in between. This CDR3 has 15 residues. CDR3 bases: TGTGCCAGCAGCTTGGACGGAGATAGCAATCAGCCCCAGCATTTT. It is translated as CASSLDGDSNQPQHF.

V is TRBV5-1 and J is TRBJ2-7; 7 nucleotides agree with TRBD1. The CDR3 sequence is 14 residues long. The V gene end was trimmed by 5 bases and the J gene end by 0 bases; junction bases not matched to a gene: 5. Per the germline V gene, CDR1 is SGHRS and CDR2 is YFSETQ. The CDR3 spells CASRSGTVSYEQYF. The DNA for the CDR3 is TGCGCCAGCAGATCCGGGACAGTCTCCTACGAGCAGTACTTC. The full variable domain, rest sourced from reference TRBV5-1 and TRBJ2-7, is KAGVTQTPRYLIKTRGQQVTLSCSPISGHRSVSWYQQTPGQGLQFLFEYFSETQRNKGNFPGRFSGRQFSNSRSEMNVSTLELGDSALYLCASRSGTVSYEQYFGPGTRLTVT.

This clone has more than one count but fewer than ten. The chain recombines TRBV5-1 with TRBJ2-2; tentatively, D is TRBD2 (5 bases). The CDR3 loop spans 16 amino acids. Trimming left V 0 bases short and J 2 bases short, with 11 bases between. The germline V gene has CDR1 SGHRS and CDR2 YFSETQ. In DNA, the CDR3 is TGCGCCAGCAGCTTGGCCCTACTAGGAAACACCGGGGAGCTGTTTTTT. The encoded protein is CASSLALLGNTGELFF.

The CDR3 DNA reads TGTGCCAGCGAACAGGGGGTTGGCTACGAGCAGTACTTC. Protein: CASEQGVGYEQYF. The genes are TRBV19 and TRBJ2-7; 8 bases match TRBD1. Germline CDR1 and CDR2: LNHDA and SQIVND (reference sequence). J gave up 3 bases and V 9 bases, and 7 bases lay outside the gene matches. CDR3 length equals 13 residues.

The CDR3 loop reads CASSLHSISAKNIQYF. The CDR3 region has the DNA TGTGCCAGCAGTTTGCACAGTATATCAGCCAAAAACATTCAGTACTTC. The V call is TRBV6-5, the J call TRBJ2-4; no clear D gene. V gave up 4 bases and J gave up 0 bases, with 13 bases separating them. Germline-derived CDR1 and CDR2 are MNHEY and SVGAGI. The CDR3 spans 16 residues.

J is TRBJ1-1 and V is TRBV5-1; D may be TRBD1 (5 bases). The CDR3 is 15 amino acids. Looked up from germline, CDR1 is SGHRS and CDR2 is YFSETQ. V was cut by 4 bases and J by 7 bases, with 20 bases left in between. CDR3 in amino acids: CASSVAAAGTDEAFF. CDR3 bases: TGCGCCAGCAGCGTGGCAGCGGCGGGGACGGATGAAGCTTTCTTT.

The CDR3: CAWSFRAGTGDRQPQHF. Written as DNA, the CDR3 is TGTGCCTGGAGTTTTCGCGCCGGGACAGGGGATCGTCAGCCCCAGCATTTT. V usage is TRBV30 and J usage is TRBJ1-5, with 10 positions matching TRBD1. Trimming cost V 2 bases and J 6 bases; bases outside gene matches: 13. Germline assignment: CDR1 GTSNPN and CDR2 SVGIG (reference sequence). The CDR3 totals 17 residues.

A few counts support this clone. This chain joins TRBV30 and TRBJ2-5; D ambiguous. Germline V gene sequence: CDR1 GTSNPN, CDR2 SVGIG (reference sequence). V was cut by 1 base and J by 8 bases, with 14 bases left in between. The CDR3 has 13 residues. CDR3 region: CAWSDTTKRTQYF. CDR3 nucleotides: TGTGCCTGGAGTGACACAACTAAGAGAACCCAGTACTTC. The full variable domain, completed using reference TRBV30 and TRBJ2-5, is SQTIHQWPATLVQPVGSPLSLECTVEGTSNPNLYWYRQAAGRGLQLLFYSVGIGQISSEVPQNLSASRPQDRQFILSSKKLLLSDSGFYLCAWSDTTKRTQYFGPGTRLLVL.